What follows are 8 T cell receptor beta chains derived from one specimen sequenced in a study of blood T cell repertoires in COVID-19. Only in-frame clones appear in the TCRdb table, and some are missing; sequencing was by immunoSEQ multiplex PCR. The table has roughly 75,000 clones, 80% seen once; the top ten hold 9.5% to 15%. Sequenced: peripheral blood. All receptors derive from a man aged 45-65 years with COVID-19, enrolled during active disease.

V gene TRBV6-5 combines with J gene TRBJ1-5; 10 bases match TRBD1. The CDR3 contains 15 residues. V was pared by 6 bases and J by 2 bases, with 4 bases of the junction left unmatched. CDR1 and CDR2 from the germline V gene are MNHEY and SVGAGI. The CDR3 spells CASSLGQGRNQPQHF. The CDR3, as DNA: TGTGCCAGCAGCCTGGGACAGGGGCGCAATCAGCCCCAGCATTTT.

The J gene is TRBJ2-5, the V gene TRBV6-6; 9 bases are a match to TRBD2. J was trimmed by 5 bases and V by 6 bases; bases with no gene match: 7. CDR3 length: 14 amino acids. Germline V gene lookup returns CDR1 MNHNY and CDR2 SVGAGI (reference sequence). As DNA, the CDR3 is TGTGCCAGCAGGGATAGCGGGAGAGGGGAGACCCAGTACTTC. The encoded protein is CASRDSGRGETQYF.

The chain is built from TRBV12-5 and TRBJ2-3, with no clear D. The CDR3 is made up of 13 amino acids. Germline CDR1 is LGHNT and CDR2 is FRNRAP. Trimming took 1 base from V and 6 from J, leaving 8 bases between them. CDR3 bases: TGTGCTAGTGGTTTGGCGGGTGGGGATACGCAGTATTTT. It yields the protein CASGLAGGDTQYF.

CDR3 loop: CASTFRGSGNTIYF. CDR3 nucleotides: TGTGCCAGCACGTTCAGGGGGTCTGGAAACACCATATATTTT. This sequence joins TRBV28 and TRBJ1-3; 7 bases align to TRBD1. CDR1 and CDR2 (germline): MDHEN, SYDVKM. The CDR3 consists of 14 residues. The V and J ends lost 7 bases and 1 base, in that order; junction bases with no gene match: 4.

The chain has TRBV10-2 and TRBJ1-1, with D unresolved. Germline V gene data show CDR1 as WSHSY and CDR2 as SAAADI. There are 12 residues in the CDR3. Trimming took off 6 bases at V and 5 bases at J, with 10 bases between the two ends. As DNA, the CDR3 is TGCGCCAGCAGGGGCAGTGTAACTGAAGCTTTCTTT. Translating gives CASRGSVTEAFF.

V is TRBV28 and J is TRBJ2-7; 8 bases are a match to TRBD2. Trimming cost V 7 bases and J 5 bases; bases outside gene matches: 13. Germline assignment: CDR1 MDHEN and CDR2 SYDVKM. The CDR3 totals 15 residues. CDR3 nucleotide sequence: TGTGCCAGCATTTTTAGCGGGATCGGGTCCAACGAGCAGTACTTC. It translates to CASIFSGIGSNEQYF. Full variable domain (remainder filled in from reference TRBV28 and TRBJ2-7): DVKVTQSSRYLVKRTGEKVFLECVQDMDHENMFWYRQDPGLGLRLIYFSYDVKMKEKGDIPEGYSVSREKKERFSLILESASTNQTSMYLCASIFSGIGSNEQYFGPGTRLTVT.

The J gene is TRBJ1-4, the V gene TRBV4-2; D not certain. V lost 0 bases, J lost 3 bases, and 8 bases lay in between. The CDR3 contains 15 residues. Germline CDR1 LGHNA, CDR2 YNFKEQ. The CDR3 loop is CASSQDTPANEKLFF. CDR3 nucleotides: TGTGCCAGCAGCCAAGATACGCCGGCTAATGAAAAACTGTTTTTT.

This clone was detected only once. The chain recombines TRBV29-1 with TRBJ1-2; no clear D. The germline V and J ends were trimmed by 6 bases and 1 base, with 12 bases remaining between them. The CDR3 is 13 amino acids. The germline CDR1 and CDR2 sequences are SQVTM and ANQGSEA. The CDR3 loop is CSVKTEGNYGYTF. CDR3 DNA sequence: TGCAGCGTGAAAACAGAAGGTAACTATGGCTACACCTTC.